Each of the 16 T cell receptor beta chains below was sequenced from the same sample in a study of blood T cells in healthy people across ages. Alongside a J-beta primer mix, a sample-barcoded 5' primer served in a second PCR lasting about 6 to 11 cycles. In TCRdb, the 5' RACE reads were re-called with MiXCR into one record per CDR3 protein. The sample has about 1,400,000 distinct CDR3 sequences, around 59% seen once. Sequenced input: blood. These receptors were taken from a man aged 18 to 35 in good health.

This chain joins TRBV6-6 and TRBJ2-1, with 8 nucleotides matching TRBD2. CDR1 is MNHNY, CDR2 SVGAGI, per germline (reference sequence). CDR3 length: 16 residues. V gave up 0 bases and J gave up 8 bases; unmatched junction bases: 9. The CDR3 DNA sequence: TGTGCCAGCAGTTACTCCCCGGGAGGGTTGGGCGATGAGCAGTTCTTC. This sequence encodes CASSYSPGGLGDEQFF.

A single count supports this clonotype. The genes are TRBV20-1 and TRBJ1-2, with a possible D match to TRBD1 (6 bases). The V and J ends lost 3 bases and 4 bases respectively, with 15 bases between them. The V gene's germline CDR1 is DFQATT and CDR2 SNEGSKA (reference sequence). CDR3 size: 14 residues. In nucleotides, the CDR3 is TGCAGTGCTAGCTCTGTAGGACAGAGCTATGGCTACACCTTC. Protein sequence: CSASSVGQSYGYTF.

The chain recombines TRBV2 with TRBJ2-1, with 13 bases matching TRBD2. The CDR3 loop spans 15 amino acids. CDR1 and CDR2 from the germline V gene are SNHLY and FYNNEI. The V segment lost 6 bases and the J segment 5 bases; nucleotides outside the gene matches: 4. CDR3 coding DNA: TGTGCCAGCAGACAGACTAGCGGGAGGAACAATGAGCAGTTCTTC. Its translation is CASRQTSGRNNEQFF.

This clonotype was detected only once. The J gene is TRBJ2-7, the V gene TRBV28; tentative D call: TRBD1 (6 bases). Trimming removed 4 bases from V and 7 bases from J, with 20 bases in between. CDR1 and CDR2 from the germline V gene are MDHEN and SYDVKM. The length of the CDR3 is 15 residues. CDR3 DNA: TGTGCCAGCAGTTATACCGGGACAACTCTTGGGGAGCAGTACTTC. Amino acids: CASSYTGTTLGEQYF.

The chain employs TRBV29-1 and TRBJ2-5; 7 nucleotides agree with TRBD1. This CDR3 comprises 13 residues. Germline V gene sequence: CDR1 SQVTM, CDR2 ANQGSEA. Trimming at V came to 2 bases and at J to 9 bases, leaving 9 bases not matched to a gene. Here the CDR3 DNA reads TGCAGCGTTGAAAAAGGGGGCGGCGAGGCCCAGTACTTC. It is translated as CSVEKGGGEAQYF.

V and J are TRBV24-1 and TRBJ2-7; D gene unclear. CDR1 and CDR2 (germline): KGHDR, SFDVKD. Deletions cut 2 bases from V and 5 bases from J, with 15 bases between. There are 15 residues in the CDR3. In nucleotides, the CDR3 is TGTGCCACCAGTGATTCGCGTTCCGCCCCCCACGAGCAGTACTTC. Translating it yields CATSDSRSAPHEQYF.

The CDR3, as DNA: TGCAGCGTTGAAGAGGGACAAACTACGCAGTATTTT. It translates to CSVEEGQTTQYF. The chain recombines TRBV29-1 with TRBJ2-3, with D perhaps matching TRBD1 (6 bases). Germline V gene sequence: CDR1 SQVTM, CDR2 ANQGSEA. The CDR3 contains 12 residues. Trimming took off 0 bases at V and 8 bases at J, with 9 bases between the two ends.

The J gene is TRBJ2-1, the V gene TRBV12-3 or TRBV12-4, with 12 bases identical to TRBD2. This CDR3 comprises 16 residues. V trimming: 5 bases; J trimming: 9 bases; junction bases outside the gene matches: 11. CDR3 residues: CASSAASGGAFSEQFF. The CDR3 DNA follows: TGTGCCAGCAGTGCCGCTAGCGGGGGGGCTTTCAGTGAGCAGTTCTTC.

The chain has TRBV12-3 or TRBV12-4 and TRBJ2-7; D is uncertain. V lost 7 bases and J 4 bases, leaving 14 bases between the germline ends. CDR3 length equals 13 residues. Here the CDR3 DNA reads TGTGCCAGCACCTCCTCTGGGGTTTACGAGCAGTACTTC. Its protein is CASTSSGVYEQYF.

The chain uses TRBV2 and TRBJ2-2; D perhaps matches TRBD1 (5 bases). Per the germline V gene, CDR1 is SNHLY and CDR2 is FYNNEI. CDR3 size: 14 residues. V lost 8 bases and J lost 2, with 12 bases in between. The CDR3 loop reads CASRPGYNTGELFF. The CDR3 nucleotides are TGTGCCAGCCGGCCAGGGTACAACACCGGGGAGCTGTTTTTT.

The V call is TRBV12-3 or TRBV12-4, the J call TRBJ2-7; possible D gene TRBD2, 6 bases. The V and J ends lost 1 base and 2 bases respectively, with 12 bases between them. The CDR3 totals 15 residues. DNA of the CDR3: TGTGCCAGCAGTTTAGAAGGCGGGGTAACCTACGAGCAGTACTTC. Encoded protein: CASSLEGGVTYEQYF.

With regard to this clonotype: Compared with germline, one end of the junction differs, possibly owing to a read error. The chain recombines TRBV6-6 with TRBJ2-5, with D unresolved. The J call is uncertain, as TRBJ2-7 better fits the DNA end. This CDR3 region has 13 residues. Germline-derived CDR1 and CDR2 are MNHNY and SVGAGI (reference sequence). The CDR3 DNA reads TGTGCCAACAGTTACACTGAGGCGTACGAGCAGTACTTC. Residues: CANSYTEAYEQYF.

This sequence joins TRBV6-5 and TRBJ1-2; D not resolved. Germline V CDR1 and CDR2: MNHEY, SVGAGI. The V end lost 5 bases, the J end lost 4 bases, and 11 bases lay between the germline ends. The CDR3 length is 13 residues. The CDR3 is CASSRHVGYGYTF. CDR3 sequence (DNA): TGTGCCAGCAGTAGACACGTCGGCTATGGCTACACCTTC.

This clonotype showed up many times. V and J are TRBV7-8 and TRBJ2-3, with 7 bases matching TRBD2. Trimming cost V 8 bases and J 4 bases; bases outside gene matches: 15. The germline CDR1 and CDR2 sequences are SGHVS and FQNEAQ. CDR3 size: 16 residues. CDR3 in amino acids: CASLPRGRAVSDTQYF. DNA of the CDR3: TGTGCCAGCCTTCCCCGGGGGAGGGCCGTATCAGATACGCAGTATTTT.

This chain joins TRBV15 and TRBJ2-1; D is uncertain. Trimming removed 0 bases at V and 8 bases at J, with 8 bases between. This CDR3 has 13 residues. Germline CDR1 is LNHNV and CDR2 is YYDKDF (reference sequence). Here the CDR3 DNA reads TGTGCCACCAGCAGAGACCTAAACGATGAGCAGTTCTTC. Protein sequence: CATSRDLNDEQFF.

The chain is built from TRBV10-3 and TRBJ2-6; D is possibly TRBD1 (5 bases). Trimming took 11 bases from V and 1 from J, leaving 9 bases between them. CDR3 length equals 13 residues. Germline lookup yields CDR1 ENHRY and CDR2 SYGVKD. CDR3 sequence reads: CAVPGSGANVLTF. CDR3 nucleotides: TGTGCCGTACCAGGGTCTGGGGCCAACGTCCTGACTTTC.